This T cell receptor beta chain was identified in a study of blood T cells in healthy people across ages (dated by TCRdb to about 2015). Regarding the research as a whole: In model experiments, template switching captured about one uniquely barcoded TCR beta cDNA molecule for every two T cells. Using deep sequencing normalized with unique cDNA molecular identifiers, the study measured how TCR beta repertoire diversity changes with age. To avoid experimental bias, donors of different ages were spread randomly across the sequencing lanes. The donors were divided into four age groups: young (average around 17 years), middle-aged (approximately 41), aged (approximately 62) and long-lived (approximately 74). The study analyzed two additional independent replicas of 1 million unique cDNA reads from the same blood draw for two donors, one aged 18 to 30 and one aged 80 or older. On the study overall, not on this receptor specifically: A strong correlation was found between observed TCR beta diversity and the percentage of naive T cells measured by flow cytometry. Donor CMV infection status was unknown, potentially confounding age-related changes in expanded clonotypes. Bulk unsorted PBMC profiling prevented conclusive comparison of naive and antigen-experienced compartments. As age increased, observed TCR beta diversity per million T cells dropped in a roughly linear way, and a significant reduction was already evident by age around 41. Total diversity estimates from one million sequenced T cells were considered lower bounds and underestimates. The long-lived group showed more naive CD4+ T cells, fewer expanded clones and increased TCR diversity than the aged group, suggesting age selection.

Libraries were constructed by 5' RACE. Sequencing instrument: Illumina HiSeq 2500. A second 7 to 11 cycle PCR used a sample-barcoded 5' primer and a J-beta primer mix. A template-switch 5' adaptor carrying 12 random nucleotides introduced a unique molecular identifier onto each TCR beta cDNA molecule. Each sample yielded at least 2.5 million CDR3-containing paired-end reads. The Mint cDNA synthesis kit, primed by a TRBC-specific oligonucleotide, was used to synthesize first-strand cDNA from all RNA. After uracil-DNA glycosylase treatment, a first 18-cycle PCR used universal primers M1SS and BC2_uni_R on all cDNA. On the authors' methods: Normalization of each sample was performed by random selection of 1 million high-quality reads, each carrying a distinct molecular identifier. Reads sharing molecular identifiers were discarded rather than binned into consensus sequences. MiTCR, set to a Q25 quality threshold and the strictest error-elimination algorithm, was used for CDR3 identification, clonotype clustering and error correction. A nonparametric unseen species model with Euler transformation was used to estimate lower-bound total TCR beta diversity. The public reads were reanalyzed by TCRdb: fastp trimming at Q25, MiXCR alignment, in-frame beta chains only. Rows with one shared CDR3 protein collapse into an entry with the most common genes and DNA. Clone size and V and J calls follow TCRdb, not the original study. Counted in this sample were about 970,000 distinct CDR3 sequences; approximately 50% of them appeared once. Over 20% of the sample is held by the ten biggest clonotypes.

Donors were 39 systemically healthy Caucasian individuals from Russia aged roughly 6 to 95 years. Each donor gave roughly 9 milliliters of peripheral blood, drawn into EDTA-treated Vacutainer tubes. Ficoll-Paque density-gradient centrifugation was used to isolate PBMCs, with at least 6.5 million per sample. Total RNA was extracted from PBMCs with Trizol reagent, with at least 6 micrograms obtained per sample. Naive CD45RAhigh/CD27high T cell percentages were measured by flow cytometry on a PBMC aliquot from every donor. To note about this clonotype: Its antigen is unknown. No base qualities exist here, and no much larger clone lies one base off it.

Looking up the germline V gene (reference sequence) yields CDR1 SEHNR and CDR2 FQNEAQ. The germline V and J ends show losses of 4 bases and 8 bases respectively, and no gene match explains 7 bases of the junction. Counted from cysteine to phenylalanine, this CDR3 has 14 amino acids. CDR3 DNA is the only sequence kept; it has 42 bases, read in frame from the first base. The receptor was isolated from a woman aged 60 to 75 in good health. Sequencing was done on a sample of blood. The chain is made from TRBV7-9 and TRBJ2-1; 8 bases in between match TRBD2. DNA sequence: TGTGCCAGCAGCTCGAGCGGGAGATTCTATGAGCAGTTCTTC. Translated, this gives CASSSSGRFYEQFF.